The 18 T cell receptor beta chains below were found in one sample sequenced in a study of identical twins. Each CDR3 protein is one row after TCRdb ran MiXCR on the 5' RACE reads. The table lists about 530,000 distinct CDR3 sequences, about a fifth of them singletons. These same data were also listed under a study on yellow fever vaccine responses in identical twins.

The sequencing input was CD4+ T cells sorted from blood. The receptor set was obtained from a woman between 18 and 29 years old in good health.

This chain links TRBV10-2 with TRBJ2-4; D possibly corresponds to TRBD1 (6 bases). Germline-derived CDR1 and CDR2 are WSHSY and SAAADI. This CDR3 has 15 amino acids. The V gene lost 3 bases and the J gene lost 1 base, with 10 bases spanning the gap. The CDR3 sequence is CASSDRGSAKNIQYF. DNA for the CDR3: TGCGCCAGCAGTGACAGGGGTTCGGCCAAAAACATTCAGTACTTC.

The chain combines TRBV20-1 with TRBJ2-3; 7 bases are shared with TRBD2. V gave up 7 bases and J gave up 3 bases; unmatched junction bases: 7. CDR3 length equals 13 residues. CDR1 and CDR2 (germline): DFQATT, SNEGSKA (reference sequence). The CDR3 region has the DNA TGCAGTGGACGGGGGGTCGTGACAGATACGCAGTATTTT. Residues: CSGRGVVTDTQYF.

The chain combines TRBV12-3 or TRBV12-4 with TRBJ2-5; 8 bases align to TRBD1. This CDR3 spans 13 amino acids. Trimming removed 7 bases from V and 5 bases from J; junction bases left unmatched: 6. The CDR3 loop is CASNLDRVETQYF. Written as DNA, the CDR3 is TGTGCCAGCAACCTGGACAGGGTTGAGACCCAGTACTTC.

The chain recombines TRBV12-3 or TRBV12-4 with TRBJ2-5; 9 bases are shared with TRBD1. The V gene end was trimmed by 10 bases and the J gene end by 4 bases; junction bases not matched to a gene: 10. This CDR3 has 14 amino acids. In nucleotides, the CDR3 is TGTGCCACTTCAACTACGGGACAGGGAGAGACCCAGTACTTC. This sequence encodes CATSTTGQGETQYF.

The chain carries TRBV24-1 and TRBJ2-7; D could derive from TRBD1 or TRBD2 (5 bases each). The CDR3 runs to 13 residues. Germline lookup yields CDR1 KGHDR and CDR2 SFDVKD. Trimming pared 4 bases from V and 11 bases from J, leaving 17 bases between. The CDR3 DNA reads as TGTGCCACCAGTGACACCGGGACCCAGCGAGAGTACTTC. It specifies CATSDTGTQREYF.

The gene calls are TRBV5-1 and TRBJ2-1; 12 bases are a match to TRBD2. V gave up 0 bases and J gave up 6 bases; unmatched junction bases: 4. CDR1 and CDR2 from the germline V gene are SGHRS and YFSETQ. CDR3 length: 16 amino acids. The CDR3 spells CASSLGASGRVNEQFF. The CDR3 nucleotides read TGCGCCAGCAGCTTGGGGGCTAGCGGGAGGGTCAATGAGCAGTTCTTC.

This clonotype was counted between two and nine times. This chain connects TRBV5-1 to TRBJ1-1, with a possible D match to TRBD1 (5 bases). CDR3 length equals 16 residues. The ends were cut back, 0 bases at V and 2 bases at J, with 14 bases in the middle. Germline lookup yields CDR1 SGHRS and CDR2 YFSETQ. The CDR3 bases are TGCGCCAGCAGCTTGGACAGTGTGGGGGTTAACACTGAAGCTTTCTTT. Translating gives CASSLDSVGVNTEAFF.

CDR3 loop: CAISPVGANVLTF. For the CDR3, the DNA is TGTGCCATCAGCCCGGTTGGGGCCAACGTCCTGACTTTC. The chain carries TRBV10-3 and TRBJ2-6; no firm D call. CDR3 length: 13 residues. Germline V gene lookup returns CDR1 ENHRY and CDR2 SYGVKD. Between the trimmed V and J ends, which lost 6 bases and 3 bases, there was a span of 6 bases.

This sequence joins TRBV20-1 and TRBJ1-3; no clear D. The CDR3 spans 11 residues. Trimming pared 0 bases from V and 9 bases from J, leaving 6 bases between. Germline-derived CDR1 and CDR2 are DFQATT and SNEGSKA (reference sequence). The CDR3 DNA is TGCAGTGCTAGAGATCTCTTCACCATATATTTT. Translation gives CSARDLFTIYF.

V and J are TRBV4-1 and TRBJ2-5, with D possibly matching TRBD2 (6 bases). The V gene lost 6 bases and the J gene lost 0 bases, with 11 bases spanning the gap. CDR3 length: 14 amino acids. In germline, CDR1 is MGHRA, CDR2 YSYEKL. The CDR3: CASSEAGNQETQYF. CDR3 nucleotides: TGCGCCAGCAGTGAAGCGGGTAACCAAGAGACCCAGTACTTC.

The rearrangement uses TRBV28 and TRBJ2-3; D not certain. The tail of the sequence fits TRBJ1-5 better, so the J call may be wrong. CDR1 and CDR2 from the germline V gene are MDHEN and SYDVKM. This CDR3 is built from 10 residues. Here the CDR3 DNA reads TGTGCCGCGGTCACAGATACGCAGCATTTT. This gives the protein CAAVTDTQHF.

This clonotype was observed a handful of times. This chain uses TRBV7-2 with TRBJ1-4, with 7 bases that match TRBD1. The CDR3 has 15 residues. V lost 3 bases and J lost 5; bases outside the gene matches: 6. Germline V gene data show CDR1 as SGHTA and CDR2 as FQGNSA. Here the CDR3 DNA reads TGTGCCAGCAGCTTCGGGGGACAGCTAAATGAAAAACTGTTTTTT. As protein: CASSFGGQLNEKLFF. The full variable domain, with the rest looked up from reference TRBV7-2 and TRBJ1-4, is GAGVSQSPSNKVTEKGKDVELRCDPISGHTALYWYRQSLGQGLEFLIYFQGNSAPDKSGLPSDRFSAERTGGSVSTLTIQRTQQEDSAVYLCASSFGGQLNEKLFFGSGTQLSVL.

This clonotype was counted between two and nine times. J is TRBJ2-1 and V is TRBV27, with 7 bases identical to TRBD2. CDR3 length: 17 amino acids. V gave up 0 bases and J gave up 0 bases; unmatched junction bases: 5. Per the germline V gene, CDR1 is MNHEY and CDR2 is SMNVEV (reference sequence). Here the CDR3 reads CASSLSIGGVSYNEQFF. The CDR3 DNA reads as TGTGCCAGCAGTTTATCGATTGGGGGGGTCTCCTACAATGAGCAGTTCTTC.

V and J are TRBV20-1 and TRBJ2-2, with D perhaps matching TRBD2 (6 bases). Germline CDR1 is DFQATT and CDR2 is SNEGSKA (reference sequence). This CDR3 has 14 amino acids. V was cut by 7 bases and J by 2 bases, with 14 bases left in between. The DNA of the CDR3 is TGCAGTGGATTTGGGGGAGGTAACACCGGGGAGCTGTTTTTT. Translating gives CSGFGGGNTGELFF.

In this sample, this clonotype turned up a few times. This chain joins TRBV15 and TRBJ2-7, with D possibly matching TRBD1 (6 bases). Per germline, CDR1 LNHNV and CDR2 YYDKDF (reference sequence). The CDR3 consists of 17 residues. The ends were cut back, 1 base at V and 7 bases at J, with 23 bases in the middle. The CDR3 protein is CATSRGRGRGSPGEQYV. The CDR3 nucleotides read TGTGCCACCAGCAGAGGCAGGGGAAGGGGCTCCCCGGGGGAGCAGTACGTC.

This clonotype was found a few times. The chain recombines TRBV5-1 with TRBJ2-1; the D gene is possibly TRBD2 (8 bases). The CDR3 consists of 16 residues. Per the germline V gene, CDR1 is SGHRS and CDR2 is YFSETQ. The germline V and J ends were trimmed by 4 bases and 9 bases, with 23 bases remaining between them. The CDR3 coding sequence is TGCGCCAGCAGCGCAGACAGGGTGGGAGCGGGAGTTGAGCAGTTCTTC. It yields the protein CASSADRVGAGVEQFF.

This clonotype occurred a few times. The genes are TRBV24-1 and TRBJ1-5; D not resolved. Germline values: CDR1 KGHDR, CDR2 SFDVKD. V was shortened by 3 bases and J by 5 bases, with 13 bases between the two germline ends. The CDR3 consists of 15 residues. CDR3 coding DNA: TGTGCCACCAGTGATGGGCAGGCCCATTATCAGCCCCAGCATTTT. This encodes CATSDGQAHYQPQHF.

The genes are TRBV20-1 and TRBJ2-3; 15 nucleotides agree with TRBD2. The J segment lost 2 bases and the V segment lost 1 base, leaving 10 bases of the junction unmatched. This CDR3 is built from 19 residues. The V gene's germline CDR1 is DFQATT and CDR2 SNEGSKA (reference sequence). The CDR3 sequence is CSARVGLAGGPGTTDTQYF. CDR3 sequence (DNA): TGCAGTGCTAGAGTCGGACTAGCGGGAGGGCCAGGGACCACAGATACGCAGTATTTT.